The 9 T cell receptor beta chains listed next were all sequenced from one sample in a study of shared clonotypes between healthy human individuals. Clones were read by immunoSEQ multiplex PCR, and TCRdb kept only the in-frame ones, dropping some. This repertoire shows around 440,000 clones, approximately 77% found once; its top ten account for around 12%. The specimen was PBMCs. Receptors were obtained from a woman between 40 and 55 years old in good health. Some clones in this sample may be carry-over from other donors' samples.

This sequence joins TRBV2 and TRBJ1-6, with unresolved D. Germline V gene data show CDR1 as SNHLY and CDR2 as FYNNEI. V lost 4 bases, J lost 9 bases, and 10 bases lay in between. The CDR3 runs 13 residues. The CDR3 sequence: CASSANIGSPLHF. In nucleotides, the CDR3 is TGTGCCAGCAGTGCGAATATCGGTTCACCCCTCCACTTT.

This chain joins TRBV5-6 and TRBJ2-2; a possible D gene is TRBD1 (6 bases). CDR1 SGHDT and CDR2 YYEEEE come from the germline V gene. Trimming removed 4 bases at V and 9 bases at J, with 13 bases between. The CDR3 loop spans 13 amino acids. The chain's CDR3 is CASSPQGVRELFF. Written as DNA, the CDR3 is TGTGCCAGCAGCCCACAGGGAGTCCGGGAGCTGTTTTTT.

The sample holds a few counts of this clone. This rearrangement joins TRBV27 to TRBJ2-1; D is unresolved. CDR1 and CDR2 from the germline V gene are MNHEY and SMNVEV (reference sequence). The CDR3 length is 16 residues. V lost 4 bases to trimming and J lost 5 bases, with 18 bases between them. CDR3 residues: CASSSPGGRIDNEQFF. For the CDR3, the DNA is TGTGCCAGCAGTTCCCCTGGCGGACGGATAGACAATGAGCAGTTCTTC.

This clone came up once. A read error is likely, as this CDR3 ends without the conserved phenylalanine or tryptophan. This sequence joins TRBV5-1 and TRBJ2-7; 14 bases are a match to TRBD2. The V segment lost 4 bases and the J segment 6 bases; nucleotides outside the gene matches: 6. The CDR3 spans 15 residues. CDR1 and CDR2 from the germline V gene are SGHRS and YFSETQ. Here the CDR3 reads CASSPGTSGSSEQYL. DNA of the CDR3: TGCGCCAGCAGCCCTGGGACTAGCGGGAGTAGCGAGCAGTACCTC.

The chain carries TRBV28 and TRBJ2-1; D is uncertain. The germline V gene has CDR1 MDHEN and CDR2 SYDVKM. Trimming took off 3 bases at V and 6 bases at J, with 9 bases between the two ends. The CDR3 is made up of 13 amino acids. The DNA for the CDR3 is TGTGCCAGCAGTTTTCCGGTACCCAATGAGCAGTTCTTC. Translated, it gives CASSFPVPNEQFF.

The rearrangement links TRBV7-2 to TRBJ1-1; maybe TRBD1 (5 bases). This CDR3 is 14 amino acids long. Germline CDR1 is SGHTA and CDR2 is FQGNSA. V was pared by 5 bases and J by 6 bases, with 16 bases between. As DNA, the CDR3 is TGTGCCAGCAGCCGGGGACGTGCGGCCGCTGAAGCTTTCTTT. It specifies CASSRGRAAAEAFF.

The chain carries TRBV27 and TRBJ2-1, with 11 bases fitting TRBD1. CDR3 length: 17 residues. The germline V gene encodes CDR1 MNHEY and CDR2 SMNVEV (reference sequence). With V trimmed by 2 bases and J by 4 bases, 7 bases remained unmatched. CDR3 bases: TGTGCCAGCAGTTTACTTGGGACAGGGGGTGGATACAATGAGCAGTTCTTC. Its translation: CASSLLGTGGGYNEQFF.

The chain is built from TRBV15 and TRBJ1-2; a possible D gene is TRBD1 (6 bases). This CDR3 comprises 14 residues. Trimming left V 0 bases short and J 3 bases short, with 8 bases between. CDR1 and CDR2 from the germline V gene are LNHNV and YYDKDF (reference sequence). CDR3 protein: CATSRDQGHYGYTF. CDR3 DNA: TGTGCCACCAGCAGAGATCAGGGGCACTATGGCTACACCTTC. The entire variable domain, with the rest obtained from reference TRBV15 and TRBJ1-2, is as follows: DAMVIQNPRYQVTQFGKPVTLSCSQTLNHNVMYWYQQKSSQAPKLLFHYYDKDFNNEADTPDNFQSRRPNTSFCFLDIRSPGLGDTAMYLCATSRDQGHYGYTFGSGTRLTVV.

This clone was counted a few times. The CDR3 nucleotides are TGTGCCAGCTCACCACCGGGAAGTTACAATGAGCAGTTCTTC. As protein: CASSPPGSYNEQFF. This chain joins TRBV18 and TRBJ2-1; D not resolved. The length of the CDR3 is 14 residues. Germline V gives CDR1 KGHSH, CDR2 LQKENI. V was trimmed by 0 bases and J by 4 bases, leaving 7 bases between them.